Following are 21 T cell receptor beta chains from one sample sequenced in a study of blood T cell repertoires in COVID-19. Some clones are missing from TCRdb's copy, which holds only in-frame ones; the method was immunoSEQ multiplex PCR. Altogether about 250,000 clones are present, approximately 83% being singletons, with the ten largest covering roughly 3.1%. Source material: PBMCs or T cells enriched from blood (not recorded which). The source is a man aged 45-65 years who had recovered from COVID-19.

The chain recombines TRBV7-9 with TRBJ2-5; D remains ambiguous. This CDR3 is 15 amino acids long. V lost 1 base and J 3 bases, leaving 12 bases between the germline ends. Germline V lookup: CDR1 SEHNR, CDR2 FQNEAQ (reference sequence). The CDR3 DNA reads TGTGCCAGCAGCTTAGTTTGGGCAGGCGAAGAGACCCAGTACTTC. Protein sequence: CASSLVWAGEETQYF.

The CDR3 reads CASRTGVGYTF. The CDR3 DNA sequence: TGTGCCAGTAGGACAGGGGTGGGCTACACCTTC. This rearrangement joins TRBV19 to TRBJ1-2; 8 nucleotides align to TRBD1. Germline lookup yields CDR1 LNHDA and CDR2 SQIVND (reference sequence). This CDR3 has 11 amino acids. V lost 6 bases, J lost 8 bases, and 2 bases stayed unmatched.

The chain is built from TRBV30 and TRBJ2-2; 7 bases are shared with TRBD1. Germline CDR1 reads GTSNPN; CDR2 reads SVGIG (reference sequence). This CDR3 comprises 18 residues. V lost 5 bases and J lost 5; bases outside the gene matches: 20. CDR3 residues: CAWAPRDSYLLGTGELFF. The DNA for the CDR3 is TGTGCCTGGGCCCCTCGGGACAGCTACCTCCTCGGGACCGGGGAGCTGTTTTTT.

The rearrangement links TRBV19 to TRBJ2-7, with 9 positions matching TRBD2. V gave up 5 bases and J gave up 4 bases; unmatched junction bases: 12. Germline V CDR1 and CDR2: LNHDA, SQIVND (reference sequence). The CDR3 covers 16 residues. CDR3 in amino acids: CASSASRASGTYEQYF. CDR3 nucleotide sequence: TGTGCCAGTAGTGCGTCTCGGGCTAGCGGGACATACGAGCAGTACTTC.

The rearrangement joins TRBV5-1 to TRBJ1-3; 7 nucleotides agree with TRBD1. This CDR3 is 15 amino acids long. V dropped 5 bases and J dropped 3; count of bases not matched to a gene: 8. Looked up from germline, CDR1 is SGHRS and CDR2 is YFSETQ. The CDR3 DNA reads as TGCGCCAGCAGGCCTCCAGGGGGAGGTGGAAACACCATATATTTT. This translates into CASRPPGGGGNTIYF. The whole variable domain, remainder taken from reference TRBV5-1 and TRBJ1-3, is KAGVTQTPRYLIKTRGQQVTLSCSPISGHRSVSWYQQTPGQGLQFLFEYFSETQRNKGNFPGRFSGRQFSNSRSEMNVSTLELGDSALYLCASRPPGGGGNTIYFGEGSWLTVV.

The chain has TRBV5-4 and TRBJ1-2; 7 positions agree with TRBD1. Germline CDR1 is SGHNT and CDR2 is YYREEE (reference sequence). The CDR3 has 15 residues. Trimming cost V 2 bases and J 2 bases; bases outside gene matches: 6. The CDR3 nucleotides are TGTGCCAGCAGCTTCGCGGGGACAGAAAACTATGGCTACACCTTC. This sequence encodes CASSFAGTENYGYTF. Drawing the rest from reference TRBV5-4 and TRBJ1-2, the complete variable domain is ETGVTQSPTHLIKTRGQQVTLRCSSQSGHNTVSWYQQALGQGPQFIFQYYREEENGRGNFPPRFSGLQFPNYSSELNVNALELDDSALYLCASSFAGTENYGYTFGSGTRLTVV.

The chain is built from TRBV7-9 and TRBJ2-1; the match to TRBD1 covers 9 bases. This CDR3 is built from 16 residues. Per germline, CDR1 SEHNR and CDR2 FQNEAQ (reference sequence). J was trimmed by 8 bases and V by 5 bases; bases with no gene match: 13. This chain's CDR3 is CASSRLPGQGKDEQFF. The CDR3 nucleotides read TGTGCCAGCAGCCGACTCCCGGGACAGGGAAAGGATGAGCAGTTCTTC. Full variable domain (missing parts from reference TRBV7-9 and TRBJ2-1): DTGVSQNPRHKITKRGQNVTFRCDPISEHNRLYWYRQTLGQGPEFLTYFQNEAQLEKSRLLSDRFSAERPKGSFSTLEIQRTEQGDSAMYLCASSRLPGQGKDEQFFGPGTRLTVL.

This clone appeared once. The J gene is TRBJ1-6, the V gene TRBV7-9; maybe TRBD1 (6 bases). Germline V lookup: CDR1 SEHNR, CDR2 FQNEAQ (reference sequence). The CDR3 runs 18 residues. V was clipped by 1 base and J by 6 bases, with 19 bases between them. The DNA of the CDR3 is TGTGCCAGCAGCTTAGAACAGGGTTTTAGTTTGGGTAATTCACCCCTCCACTTT. Amino acids: CASSLEQGFSLGNSPLHF.

The genes are TRBV9 and TRBJ1-2; tentatively, D is TRBD1 (5 bases). CDR3 length: 14 amino acids. The germline CDR1 and CDR2 sequences are SGDLS and YYNGEE. Trimming took off 0 bases at V and 2 bases at J, with 8 bases between the two ends. CDR3 coding DNA: TGTGCCAGCAGCGTAGAGGGGTCAAACTATGGCTACACCTTC. It is translated as CASSVEGSNYGYTF.

The rearrangement links TRBV3-1 (or the pseudogene TRBV3-2) to TRBJ2-7, with D possibly being TRBD2 (6 bases). V lost 5 bases and J 1 base, leaving 18 bases between the germline ends. The CDR3 runs to 16 residues. The germline V gene has CDR1 LGHDT and CDR2 YNNKEL (reference sequence). Written as DNA, the CDR3 is TGTGCCAGCAGCGAAGCGAAGGCGGGAAGATCCTACGAGCAGTACTTC. Translating it yields CASSEAKAGRSYEQYF.

The chain uses TRBV5-1 and TRBJ1-1; 8 positions match TRBD1. Germline trimming cut 5 bases from V and 2 bases from J; bases unmatched to any gene: 8. The CDR3 has 15 amino acids. The V gene's germline CDR1 is SGHRS and CDR2 YFSETQ. In nucleotides, the CDR3 is TGCGCCAGCAGTCCAATGACAGGGGCAAACACTGAAGCTTTCTTT. Amino acids: CASSPMTGANTEAFF.

The sample holds one count of this clone. The chain joins TRBV10-3 to TRBJ1-1; D is perhaps TRBD1 (5 bases). Looked up from germline, CDR1 is ENHRY and CDR2 is SYGVKD. The CDR3 covers 18 residues. V was cut by 0 bases and J by 5 bases, with 22 bases left in between. The CDR3 sequence is CAISESMGGGLPGTEAFF. CDR3 bases: TGTGCCATCAGTGAGTCGATGGGGGGAGGCCTTCCGGGGACTGAAGCTTTCTTT.

V is TRBV6-2 or TRBV6-3 and J is TRBJ2-7; 9 nucleotides match TRBD2. From germline, CDR1 is MNHEY and CDR2 SVGEGT. Trimming cost V 2 bases and J 6 bases; bases outside gene matches: 5. The CDR3 covers 14 residues. CDR3 residues: CASSYGTSRIEQYF. Here the CDR3 DNA reads TGTGCCAGCAGTTACGGGACTAGCCGTATCGAGCAGTACTTC.

The V and J genes are TRBV7-2 and TRBJ2-7; D is possibly TRBD1 (8 bases). This CDR3 is 19 amino acids long. Trimming pared 5 bases from V and 6 bases from J, leaving 32 bases between. Germline assignment: CDR1 SGHTA and CDR2 FQGNSA. In nucleotides, the CDR3 is TGTGCCAGCAGCCCCCAGGGGGCGCTCGGGGCGGGAGTCAGAGGCGAGCAGTACTTC. It translates to CASSPQGALGAGVRGEQYF. Full variable domain (outside the CDR3, taken from reference TRBV7-2 and TRBJ2-7): GAGVSQSPSNKVTEKGKDVELRCDPISGHTALYWYRQSLGQGLEFLIYFQGNSAPDKSGLPSDRFSAERTGGSVSTLTIQRTQQEDSAVYLCASSPQGALGAGVRGEQYFGPGTRLTVT.

The chain uses TRBV19 and TRBJ1-3; TRBD1 agrees at 7 bases. The CDR3 has 14 amino acids. Germline V gives CDR1 LNHDA, CDR2 SQIVND (reference sequence). Unmatched junction bases numbered 7, after V lost 7 bases and J lost 4 bases. The CDR3 region has the DNA TGTGCCAGTACTCCCACAGGGGCAGGAAACACCATATATTTT. It translates to CASTPTGAGNTIYF.

This rearrangement joins TRBV4-1 to TRBJ1-1, with D possibly being TRBD1 (5 bases). This CDR3 is built from 20 residues. Per germline, CDR1 MGHRA and CDR2 YSYEKL. Trimming stripped 3 bases from V and 3 bases from J, with 29 bases between. CDR3 sequence reads: CASSHALTWGRTVADTEAFF. The CDR3 DNA reads TGCGCCAGCAGCCACGCTCTGACGTGGGGGAGGACTGTGGCGGACACTGAAGCTTTCTTT.

The V and J genes are TRBV28 and TRBJ2-7, with TRBD2 matching over 11 bases. The V gene end was trimmed by 5 bases and the J gene end by 4 bases; junction bases not matched to a gene: 7. The CDR3 sequence is 15 residues long. CDR1 and CDR2 (germline): MDHEN, SYDVKM. CDR3 DNA sequence: TGTGCCAGCAGTGCCCCCACTAGCGGGAGTTACGAGCAGTACTTC. It codes for CASSAPTSGSYEQYF.

This sequence joins TRBV9 and TRBJ2-1; 7 nucleotides line up with TRBD2. With 3 bases clipped from V and 3 bases from J, the junction kept 6 bases outside the gene matches. Germline V CDR1 and CDR2: SGDLS, YYNGEE. This CDR3 contains 15 residues. In nucleotides, the CDR3 is TGTGCCAGCAGCGCAATAGCGGGCAACTACAATGAGCAGTTCTTC. Translated, it gives CASSAIAGNYNEQFF.

The chain joins TRBV6-5 to TRBJ2-1; D is undetermined. The CDR3 totals 14 residues. Germline V CDR1 and CDR2: MNHEY, SVGAGI. The V end was cut by 0 bases, the J end by 5 bases, with 8 bases between. CDR3 in amino acids: CASSYSSVHNEQFF. CDR3 nucleotide sequence: TGTGCCAGCAGTTACTCCTCAGTCCACAATGAGCAGTTCTTC.

This clone was counted a single time. The J gene is TRBJ2-1, the V gene TRBV20-1, with 7 bases that match TRBD1. With 3 bases clipped from V and 0 bases from J, the junction kept 11 bases outside the gene matches. CDR1 and CDR2 (germline): DFQATT, SNEGSKA (reference sequence). This CDR3 region has 17 residues. CDR3 nucleotide sequence: TGCAGTGCTAGTGGGGGCGTACGGGACAGCTCCTACAATGAGCAGTTCTTC. This sequence encodes CSASGGVRDSSYNEQFF.

The chain carries TRBV11-2 and TRBJ1-3; D gene ambiguous. V lost 3 bases and J lost 0, with 15 bases in between. This CDR3 has 17 residues. Germline loops: CDR1 SGHAT, CDR2 FQNNGV. DNA for the CDR3: TGTGCCAGCAGCTTCAGGAGGGCAGCCAGCTCTGGAAACACCATATATTTT. Its translation: CASSFRRAASSGNTIYF. Using reference TRBV11-2 and TRBJ1-3 for the parts outside the CDR3, the full variable domain is EAGVAQSPRYKIIEKRQSVAFWCNPISGHATLYWYQQILGQGPKLLIQFQNNGVVDDSQLPKDRFSAERLKGVDSTLKIQPAKLEDSAVYLCASSFRRAASSGNTIYFGEGSWLTVV.